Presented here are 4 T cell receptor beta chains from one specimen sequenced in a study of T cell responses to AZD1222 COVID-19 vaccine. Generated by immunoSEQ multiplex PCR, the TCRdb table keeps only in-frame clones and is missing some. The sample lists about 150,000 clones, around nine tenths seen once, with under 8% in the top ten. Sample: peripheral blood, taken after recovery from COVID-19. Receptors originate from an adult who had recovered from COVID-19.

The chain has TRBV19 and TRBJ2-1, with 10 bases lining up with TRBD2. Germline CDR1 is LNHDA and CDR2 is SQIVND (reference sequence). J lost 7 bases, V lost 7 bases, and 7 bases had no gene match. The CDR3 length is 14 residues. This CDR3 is CASTPGLARNEQFF. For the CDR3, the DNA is TGTGCCAGTACCCCGGGACTAGCGAGGAATGAGCAGTTCTTC.

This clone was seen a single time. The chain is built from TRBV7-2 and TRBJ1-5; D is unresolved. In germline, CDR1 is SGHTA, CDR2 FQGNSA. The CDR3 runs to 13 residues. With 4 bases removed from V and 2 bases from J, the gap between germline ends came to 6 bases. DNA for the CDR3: TGTGCCAGCAGCTCCCAGGGCAATCAGCCCCAGCATTTT. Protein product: CASSSQGNQPQHF.

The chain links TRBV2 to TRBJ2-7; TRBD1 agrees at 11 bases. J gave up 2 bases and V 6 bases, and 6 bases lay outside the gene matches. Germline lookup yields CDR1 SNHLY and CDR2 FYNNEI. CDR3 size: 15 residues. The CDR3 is CASSSGQGGPYEQYF. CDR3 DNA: TGTGCCAGCAGCTCGGGACAGGGGGGACCCTACGAGCAGTACTTC.

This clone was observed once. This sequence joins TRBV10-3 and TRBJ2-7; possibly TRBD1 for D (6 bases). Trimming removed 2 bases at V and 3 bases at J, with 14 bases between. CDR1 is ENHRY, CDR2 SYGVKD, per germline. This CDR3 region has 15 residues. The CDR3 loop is CAISESQGINYEQYF. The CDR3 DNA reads TGTGCCATCAGTGAGAGTCAGGGGATAAACTACGAGCAGTACTTC.